A selection of T cell receptor beta chains follows, all from one sample in a study of T cell repertoires in cytomegalovirus infection. TCRdb itself ran the reads through MiXCR, one entry per CDR3 protein. In the table there are 150,000 to 200,000 distinct CDR3 sequences, approximately 20% of which are singletons. The sequencing sample was made of PBMCs. The receptors shown here come from a human donor in good health (CMV status not recorded). Some clones in this sample may be carry-over from other donors' samples. The CDR3 runs from the conserved cysteine through the conserved F or W. A D gene is named only where the DNA matches it firmly.

cdr3_aa	j_call	v_call	d_call
CATSSPRGSGSDTQYF	TRBJ2-3	TRBV15	TRBD1
CASRARGDSYEQYF	TRBJ2-7	TRBV2	NA
CASGGQGILTDTQYF	TRBJ2-3	TRBV7-2	TRBD1
CSVGYTYNEQFF	TRBJ2-1	TRBV29-1	NA
CASSYRGPNEKLVF	TRBJ1-4	TRBV6-2/TRBV6-3	NA
CSATKAGGIYEQYF	TRBJ2-7	TRBV20-1	TRBD2
CSAGRDSTYEQYF	TRBJ2-7	TRBV20-1	TRBD1
CASSIGRGGGTDTQYF	TRBJ2-3	TRBV19	TRBD2
CASTERGAAYGYTF	TRBJ1-2	TRBV2	NA
CASSLFGKTEAFF	TRBJ1-1	TRBV12-3/TRBV12-4	NA
CAISPGQKETQYF	TRBJ2-5	TRBV10-3	NA
CASSLQHGSGYTF	TRBJ1-2	TRBV7-9	NA
CASSRDRGSNEQFF	TRBJ2-1	TRBV7-3	TRBD1
CASSLEATNEKLFF	TRBJ1-4	TRBV7-3	NA
CASSPQGLRNSPLHF	TRBJ1-6	TRBV7-2	NA
CASSQTGENVLTF	TRBJ2-6	TRBV25-1	TRBD1
CASSLGATEQYF	TRBJ2-7	TRBV12-3/TRBV12-4	NA
CASSRLAGGPHNEQFF	TRBJ2-1	TRBV6-5	TRBD2
CASSPGDRRLSGNTIYF	TRBJ1-3	TRBV5-6	NA
CASSYGGGFGANVLTF	TRBJ2-6	TRBV6-5	NA
CASRAGQTTGELFF	TRBJ2-2	TRBV5-1	NA
CASSSRNRGGGGNEQFF	TRBJ2-1	TRBV5-5	NA
CASSLVVANEQFF	TRBJ2-1	TRBV12-3/TRBV12-4	NA
CASSFPGQPYNSPLHF	TRBJ1-6	TRBV6-6	NA
CASSIGGPSSYNSPLHF	TRBJ1-6	TRBV19	NA
CASSPRTGTGRTEAFF	TRBJ1-1	TRBV7-8	TRBD1
CASSRVGRETEAFF	TRBJ1-1	TRBV5-1	NA
CASSLGGQIEAFF	TRBJ1-1	TRBV7-2	NA
CASSRRGIVSGNTIYF	TRBJ1-3	TRBV7-2	NA
CAIKGNGNTEAFF	TRBJ1-1	TRBV10-3	NA
CACSTGGGRETQYF	TRBJ2-5	TRBV28	TRBD2
CASSMHSPNQPQHF	TRBJ1-5	TRBV19	NA
CSAMELQQGKRSNQPQHF	TRBJ1-5	TRBV20-1	TRBD1
CASSTELGRGLGETQYF	TRBJ2-5	TRBV14	TRBD1
CSCGGQETQYF	TRBJ2-5	TRBV29-1	NA
CSVPRTEGTGELFF	TRBJ2-2	TRBV29-1	NA
CSTQWGLTDTQYF	TRBJ2-3	TRBV29-1	NA
CASTIHARDRGRDTQYF	TRBJ2-3	TRBV11-1	NA
CASSLSGDNQPQHF	TRBJ1-5	TRBV7-9	NA